The next 18 T cell receptor beta chains were all read from a single sample in a study of identical twins. TCRdb re-called the 5' RACE reads through MiXCR, storing one row per CDR3 protein. This table holds hundreds of thousands of distinct CDR3 sequences, 15% to 20% found once. The same sample was also used in a study of T cells expressing NK-cell markers.

Sequenced: PBMCs. Receptors originate from a woman younger than 35 in good health.

This clonotype turned up a few times. This sequence joins TRBV6-2 or TRBV6-3 and TRBJ1-2, with a possible D match to TRBD1 (6 bases). With 0 bases removed from V and 6 bases from J, the gap between germline ends came to 11 bases. The germline gives CDR1 MNHEY, CDR2 SVGEGT. The CDR3 consists of 14 residues. The CDR3 DNA is TGTGCCAGCAGTTACTCGGCAGGGGCAAATGGCTACACCTTC. Its translation is CASSYSAGANGYTF.

This clonotype was observed a few times. This rearrangement joins TRBV6-2 or TRBV6-3 to TRBJ2-1; 10 bases are shared with TRBD2. CDR1 and CDR2 from the germline V gene are MNHEY and SVGEGT. The CDR3 contains 19 residues. Unmatched junction bases numbered 11, after V lost 2 bases and J lost 1 base. The CDR3 loop is CASSYPSGGNFESYNEQFF. The CDR3 bases are TGTGCCAGCAGTTACCCTAGCGGGGGAAACTTTGAGTCCTACAATGAGCAGTTCTTC.

The V and J genes are TRBV9 and TRBJ1-6, with 7 positions matching TRBD1. Trimming at V came to 3 bases and at J to 1 base, leaving 7 bases not matched to a gene. CDR1 is SGDLS, CDR2 YYNGEE, per germline. The CDR3 covers 17 residues. CDR3 sequence (DNA): TGTGCCAGCAGCGCAAGACAGGGTGGATCCTATAATTCACCCCTCCACTTT. It codes for CASSARQGGSYNSPLHF.

This clonotype was counted a few times. The V and J genes are TRBV10-1 and TRBJ2-1, with D maybe TRBD2 (6 bases). The CDR3 covers 13 residues. Germline V gene lookup returns CDR1 WNHNN and CDR2 SYGVQD (reference sequence). With 6 bases removed from V and 3 bases from J, the gap between germline ends came to 9 bases. The chain's CDR3 is CASSGSLYNEQFF. The CDR3 DNA is TGCGCCAGCAGCGGGAGCCTCTACAATGAGCAGTTCTTC.

Many counts were recorded for this clonotype. The rearrangement uses TRBV12-3 or TRBV12-4 and TRBJ2-1; D is possibly TRBD1 (6 bases). This CDR3 has 13 amino acids. V lost 7 bases, J lost 9 bases, and 16 bases lay in between. The CDR3 DNA is TGTGCCAGCAACCCTTTAGGGGGAGTTGAGCAGTTCTTC. Translating it yields CASNPLGGVEQFF.

This clonotype was seen at least ten times. The chain recombines TRBV27 with TRBJ2-1; 7 bases match TRBD1. Germline assignment: CDR1 MNHEY and CDR2 SMNVEV (reference sequence). The junction had 6 bases not matched to a gene; V was cut back by 5 bases and J by 8 bases. The length of the CDR3 is 13 residues. This chain's CDR3 is CASSTNRGYEQFF. The CDR3 DNA sequence: TGTGCCAGCAGTACCAACAGGGGATATGAGCAGTTCTTC.

This chain uses TRBV5-6 with TRBJ1-1; TRBD1 matches at 7 bases. Germline V lookup: CDR1 SGHDT, CDR2 YYEEEE. J gave up 2 bases and V 4 bases, and 5 bases lay outside the gene matches. The CDR3 sequence is 14 residues long. The CDR3 nucleotides read TGTGCCAGCAGCAATACAGGGGTTAACACTGAAGCTTTCTTT. It yields the protein CASSNTGVNTEAFF.

The rearrangement links TRBV15 to TRBJ1-1, with a weak D call TRBD1 (6 bases). The CDR3 contains 14 residues. The V and J ends lost 4 bases and 10 bases respectively, with 19 bases between them. CDR1 is LNHNV and CDR2 is YYDKDF in the germline V gene (reference sequence). The CDR3 sequence: CATSNPSQGSGAFF. CDR3 nucleotides: TGTGCCACCAGCAACCCTTCACAGGGATCGGGAGCTTTCTTT.

The V and J genes are TRBV7-3 and TRBJ1-2, with 7 positions matching TRBD1. Trimming cost V 2 bases and J 6 bases; bases outside gene matches: 6. This CDR3 spans 14 amino acids. Looked up from germline, CDR1 is SGHTA and CDR2 is FQGTGA. The CDR3 reads CASSLGFTGDGYTF. The CDR3 DNA follows: TGTGCCAGCAGCTTAGGGTTCACAGGGGATGGCTACACCTTC.

There are a few counts of this clonotype. The rearrangement uses TRBV20-1 and TRBJ2-1, with TRBD2 identical over 10 bases. The V gene end was trimmed by 3 bases and the J gene end by 3 bases; junction bases not matched to a gene: 5. Germline CDR1 reads DFQATT; CDR2 reads SNEGSKA (reference sequence). This CDR3 has 15 amino acids. CDR3 DNA: TGCAGTGCTAGGGACAGGACTAGCGGCTACAATGAGCAGTTCTTC. Its translation: CSARDRTSGYNEQFF.

This clonotype was found a few times. The chain combines TRBV10-3 with TRBJ1-1, with D possibly matching TRBD1 (6 bases). Trimming took 4 bases from V and 1 from J, leaving 13 bases between them. Germline loops: CDR1 ENHRY, CDR2 SYGVKD. The CDR3 loop spans 15 amino acids. CDR3 nucleotides: TGTGCCATCAGTGGGCGGGACACCCAGAACACTGAAGCTTTCTTT. It encodes CAISGRDTQNTEAFF.

The chain combines TRBV5-1 with TRBJ2-2; perhaps TRBD1 as D (5 bases). Germline V gene sequence: CDR1 SGHRS, CDR2 YFSETQ. V was trimmed by 1 base and J by 5 bases, leaving 12 bases between them. The CDR3 covers 15 residues. The CDR3 loop reads CASSLQPGRTGELFF. The CDR3 DNA sequence: TGCGCCAGCAGCTTGCAGCCAGGGCGAACCGGGGAGCTGTTTTTT. Together with reference TRBV5-1 and TRBJ2-2, the CDR3 gives the full variable domain: KAGVTQTPRYLIKTRGQQVTLSCSPISGHRSVSWYQQTPGQGLQFLFEYFSETQRNKGNFPGRFSGRQFSNSRSEMNVSTLELGDSALYLCASSLQPGRTGELFFGEGSRLTVL.

There are a few counts of this clonotype. J is TRBJ2-1 and V is TRBV11-3, with D possibly being TRBD2 (6 bases). The CDR3 sequence is 15 residues long. Deletions cut 0 bases from V and 6 bases from J, with 12 bases between. Germline loops: CDR1 SGHNT, CDR2 YENEEA. The CDR3 DNA follows: TGTGCCAGCAGCTTAGATCATCTTAGCGGCAATGAGCAGTTCTTC. It codes for CASSLDHLSGNEQFF.

This clonotype was observed at least ten times. The chain combines TRBV12-3 or TRBV12-4 with TRBJ2-2; 12 nucleotides match TRBD2. J lost 7 bases, V lost 8 bases, and 5 bases had no gene match. The CDR3 has 14 residues. The CDR3 DNA reads TGTGCCAGCCAGACTAGCGGGGGAGGCGGGGAGCTGTTTTTT. The encoded protein is CASQTSGGGGELFF.

This clonotype was recorded a few times. This chain uses TRBV5-1 with TRBJ2-5; D may be TRBD2 (5 bases). CDR1 is SGHRS and CDR2 is YFSETQ in the germline V gene. CDR3 size: 15 residues. V shed 4 bases and J shed 5 bases, with 18 bases lying between them. The CDR3 sequence: CASSPGLSGGETQYF. The CDR3 nucleotides read TGCGCCAGCAGCCCCGGACTGAGTGGTGGGGAGACCCAGTACTTC.

The genes are TRBV7-2 and TRBJ2-7; TRBD2 aligns across 7 bases. The CDR3 is made up of 15 amino acids. V was pared by 1 base and J by 6 bases, with 9 bases of the junction left unmatched. The germline gives CDR1 SGHTA, CDR2 FQGNSA. The CDR3, as DNA: TGTGCCAGCAGCTTAGTGGGGGAGGGGATCCTCGAGCAGTACTTC. Translated, it gives CASSLVGEGILEQYF.

This clonotype has only a few counts. This rearrangement joins TRBV20-1 to TRBJ2-7; 10 nucleotides match TRBD2. V trimming: 1 base; J trimming: 1 base; junction bases outside the gene matches: 4. The germline V gene has CDR1 DFQATT and CDR2 SNEGSKA (reference sequence). The CDR3 totals 15 residues. The CDR3 is CSARALAGLSYEQYF. CDR3 nucleotide sequence: TGCAGTGCTAGAGCACTAGCGGGGTTATCCTACGAGCAGTACTTC.

This clonotype was counted only a few times. The chain recombines TRBV20-1 with TRBJ1-1; perhaps TRBD1 as D (5 bases). V lost 3 bases, J lost 0 bases, and 8 bases lay in between. Germline assignment: CDR1 DFQATT and CDR2 SNEGSKA (reference sequence). This CDR3 comprises 13 residues. DNA of the CDR3: TGCAGTGCTAGTGGGGGGTTGAACACTGAAGCTTTCTTT. Translated: CSASGGLNTEAFF.